This T cell receptor beta chain emerged from a study of blood T cells in healthy people across ages. Note on this clonotype: Its specificity is unknown. The junction departs from germline at one end; a sequencing error may be responsible.

Next came a second PCR, run for roughly 6 to 11 cycles, which used a sample-barcoded 5' primer along with a J-beta primer mix. TCRdb used MiXCR to reprocess the 5' RACE reads, holding one entry per CDR3 protein. The repertoire holds about 510,000 distinct CDR3 sequences, 27% seen once, with approximately 3.6% in the top ten. The germline gives CDR1 ENHRY, CDR2 SYGVKD. The CDR3 is 15 residues long. The study's findings and limits: With age, beta diversity per million T cells declined roughly linearly, significantly by about 40.

This sample also belongs to another study, concerning T cells of mothers and their children. From that report: The extracted RNA was employed in its entirety for cDNA synthesis, at roughly 1.5 ug per 15 ul. The yield was over 9 million TCR beta CDR3 reads from each mother and approximately 3.1 million from each child.

The chain recombines TRBV10-3 with TRBJ2-3; the D gene is possibly TRBD1 (6 bases). Sample: blood. This receptor was obtained from a boy between 2 and 10 years old in good health. CDR3 region: CAISAGTLSTDTLYF. In DNA form, the CDR3 reads TGTGCCATCAGTGCCGGGACACTTAGCACAGATACGCTGTATTTT.